The 29 T cell receptor beta chains reported below all come from one sample, sequenced in a study of blood T cell repertoires in COVID-19. Assay used: immunoSEQ multiplex PCR; TCRdb lists only in-frame clones, some missing. The profile shows around 65,000 clones, approximately 79% of them singletons. Source material: peripheral blood. All receptors derive from a man older than 75 with active COVID-19.

The gene calls are TRBV18 and TRBJ2-7, with D possibly being TRBD1 (6 bases). The CDR3 is 16 amino acids. Looked up from germline, CDR1 is KGHSH and CDR2 is LQKENI. Trimming left V 2 bases short and J 1 base short, with 15 bases between. The CDR3 loop reads CASSPEERTASYEQYF. CDR3 in DNA: TGTGCCAGCTCACCAGAAGAGAGGACAGCATCCTACGAGCAGTACTTC.

The V call is TRBV12-3 or TRBV12-4, the J call TRBJ1-2; no firm D call. This CDR3 has 12 amino acids. V dropped 5 bases and J dropped 4 bases, with 8 bases sitting between them. The CDR3 DNA sequence: TGTGCCAGCAGTCGACCGGGCTATGGCTACACCTTC. Protein product: CASSRPGYGYTF.

The rearrangement links TRBV29-1 to TRBJ1-2, with unresolved D. V was clipped by 5 bases and J by 4 bases, with 8 bases between them. Germline CDR1 is SQVTM and CDR2 is ANQGSEA. The CDR3 consists of 11 residues. The CDR3 sequence is CSVFGGYGYTF. Here the CDR3 DNA reads TGCAGCGTTTTTGGAGGCTATGGCTACACCTTC.

This clone was seen a handful of times. The rearrangement uses TRBV9 and TRBJ2-5, with 16 bases identical to TRBD2. Per germline, CDR1 SGDLS and CDR2 YYNGEE. The ends lost 3 bases at V and 4 bases at J; junction bases unmatched: 12. This CDR3 spans 19 amino acids. The CDR3 bases are TGTGCCAGCAGCGCGACACCGGGACTAGCGGGGGGGCTGGGAGAGACCCAGTACTTC. Translating it yields CASSATPGLAGGLGETQYF.

The V gene is TRBV6-2 or TRBV6-3, the J gene TRBJ2-4; TRBD2 matches at 7 bases. This CDR3 has 14 amino acids. Germline V gene sequence: CDR1 MNHEY, CDR2 SVGEGT. V lost 5 bases to trimming and J lost 6 bases; unmatched junction nucleotides: 7. This CDR3 reads CASSPIQRGNIQYF. For the CDR3, the DNA is TGTGCCAGCAGTCCCATACAGCGGGGAAACATTCAGTACTTC.

The chain joins TRBV5-4 to TRBJ1-1; TRBD1 matches at 10 bases. Unmatched junction bases numbered 2, after V lost 3 bases and J lost 3 bases. The V gene's germline CDR1 is SGHNT and CDR2 YYREEE (reference sequence). This CDR3 contains 14 residues. CDR3 in DNA: TGTGCCAGCAGCTCCGGACAGGGGGACACTGAAGCTTTCTTT. It specifies CASSSGQGDTEAFF.

The table lists this clone with a count of one. The J gene is TRBJ2-4, the V gene TRBV2, with D possibly being TRBD2 (6 bases). CDR1 is SNHLY and CDR2 is FYNNEI in the germline V gene. The CDR3 has 14 residues. V was shortened by 5 bases and J by 10 bases, with 18 bases between the two germline ends. The CDR3 DNA follows: TGTGCCAGCAGTTTCGCCTTGGGGCGGGATATTCAGTACTTC. Its protein product is CASSFALGRDIQYF.

This clone was observed a handful of times. A read error may produce the germline difference seen at one junction end. The CDR3 is CSVEDRDRNEQYF. CDR3 DNA: TGCAGCGTAGAAGACAGGGATCGAAACGAGCAGTACTTC. The chain is built from TRBV29-1 and TRBJ2-7, with 7 nucleotides matching TRBD1. Germline assignment: CDR1 SQVTM and CDR2 ANQGSEA. CDR3 length: 13 amino acids.

The chain is built from TRBV7-2 and TRBJ2-2; D is undetermined. The ends were cut back, 5 bases at V and 5 bases at J, with 3 bases in the middle. Germline lookup yields CDR1 SGHTA and CDR2 FQGNSA. The CDR3 consists of 11 residues. This CDR3 is CASSITGELFF. The CDR3 DNA reads TGTGCCAGCAGCATAACCGGGGAGCTGTTTTTT. Combining the CDR3 with reference TRBV7-2 and TRBJ2-2 gives the whole variable domain GAGVSQSPSNKVTEKGKDVELRCDPISGHTALYWYRQSLGQGLEFLIYFQGNSAPDKSGLPSDRFSAERTGGSVSTLTIQRTQQEDSAVYLCASSITGELFFGEGSRLTVL.

The chain uses TRBV11-3 and TRBJ2-1, with D possibly being TRBD1 (5 bases). Germline V lookup: CDR1 SGHNT, CDR2 YENEEA. The CDR3 runs to 13 residues. V was shortened by 4 bases and J by 7 bases, with 11 bases between the two germline ends. The CDR3 sequence: CASSSRRGNEQFF. In nucleotides, the CDR3 is TGTGCCAGCAGCTCCCGAAGGGGAAATGAGCAGTTCTTC.

The chain recombines TRBV6-1 with TRBJ1-2; D gene ambiguous. This CDR3 is 13 amino acids long. V shed 2 bases and J shed 4 bases, with 8 bases lying between them. Germline-derived CDR1 and CDR2 are MNHNS and SASEGT. The CDR3 reads CASSERGIYGYTF. The CDR3 DNA is TGTGCCAGCAGTGAACGGGGAATCTATGGCTACACCTTC.

The chain employs TRBV7-2 and TRBJ2-1, with 14 bases fitting TRBD2. Germline values: CDR1 SGHTA, CDR2 FQGNSA. Germline trimming cut 5 bases from V and 6 bases from J; bases unmatched to any gene: 3. The CDR3 has 15 residues. The CDR3 nucleotides read TGTGCCAGCAGCATTGGACTAGCGGGGGGCAATGAGCAGTTCTTC. Protein product: CASSIGLAGGNEQFF.

J is TRBJ2-3 and V is TRBV30; no clear D. The CDR3 is 13 residues long. V lost 3 bases and J lost 2, with 9 bases in between. Germline V lookup: CDR1 GTSNPN, CDR2 SVGIG (reference sequence). CDR3 region: CAWRGQITDTQYF. The CDR3 nucleotides read TGTGCCTGGAGGGGCCAAATCACAGATACGCAGTATTTT.

V usage is TRBV6-6 and J usage is TRBJ1-2; TRBD1 might be the D (5 bases). Germline-derived CDR1 and CDR2 are MNHNY and SVGAGI (reference sequence). This CDR3 comprises 14 residues. Trimming took 2 bases from V and 2 from J, leaving 9 bases between them. DNA of the CDR3: TGTGCCAGCAGTTACGGTGCAGGGAACTATGGCTACACCTTC. Its protein product is CASSYGAGNYGYTF.

J is TRBJ1-6 and V is TRBV19; 7 bases match TRBD1. The germline gives CDR1 LNHDA, CDR2 SQIVND (reference sequence). With 6 bases clipped from V and 7 bases from J, the junction kept 9 bases outside the gene matches. CDR3 length equals 15 residues. The CDR3 loop reads CASRSGTANNSPLHF. The CDR3 bases are TGTGCCAGTAGATCTGGGACAGCCAACAATTCACCCCTCCACTTT.

This clone was counted only a few times. CDR3 sequence (DNA): TGTGCCAGCGTAAATCGAGGGACAGATACGCAGTATTTT. Translated: CASVNRGTDTQYF. The gene calls are TRBV3-1 (or the pseudogene TRBV3-2) and TRBJ2-3; tentative D call: TRBD2 (5 bases). V lost 8 bases and J lost 3, with 12 bases in between. Germline assignment: CDR1 LGHDT and CDR2 YNNKEL (reference sequence). This CDR3 region has 13 residues.

The rearrangement links TRBV6-5 to TRBJ2-5; D may be TRBD2 (5 bases). The CDR3 contains 16 residues. Between the trimmed V and J ends, which lost 3 bases and 4 bases, there was a span of 18 bases. CDR1 is MNHEY, CDR2 SVGAGI, per germline. CDR3 DNA sequence: TGTGCCAGCAGTTATTTTTTCGGGTCAGGAGGAGAGACCCAGTACTTC. Its translation: CASSYFFGSGGETQYF.

The chain employs TRBV6-5 and TRBJ2-3; TRBD1 matches at 7 bases. The germline V gene has CDR1 MNHEY and CDR2 SVGAGI. With 7 bases clipped from V and 0 bases from J, the junction kept 7 bases outside the gene matches. The CDR3 sequence is 15 residues long. For the CDR3, the DNA is TGTGCCAGCACCCGGACAGGAACTAGCACAGATACGCAGTATTTT. Its translation is CASTRTGTSTDTQYF.

The chain employs TRBV10-3 and TRBJ1-2; the match to TRBD1 covers 7 bases. V shed 4 bases and J 2 bases; nucleotides not matched to a gene: 13. The germline gives CDR1 ENHRY, CDR2 SYGVKD. The CDR3 is 17 amino acids. CDR3 bases: TGTGCCATCAGTGGCCGACAGGGCCGAAAACCAAACTATGGCTACACCTTC. Protein product: CAISGRQGRKPNYGYTF.

V and J are TRBV12-3 or TRBV12-4 and TRBJ2-1; the D gene is possibly TRBD2 (5 bases). V was clipped by 10 bases and J by 5 bases, with 15 bases between them. The CDR3 is 13 residues long. The CDR3 loop reads CATLPDFNNEQFF. Here the CDR3 DNA reads TGTGCCACCCTCCCGGACTTCAACAATGAGCAGTTCTTC.

CDR3 protein: CASSLGGAGVPYEQYF. The CDR3 bases are TGTGCCAGCAGCTTAGGTGGAGCGGGAGTTCCCTACGAGCAGTACTTC. The chain carries TRBV7-2 and TRBJ2-7, with TRBD2 matching 8 bases. Per germline, CDR1 SGHTA and CDR2 FQGNSA. V was pared by 1 base and J by 2 bases, with 7 bases of the junction left unmatched. The CDR3 runs to 16 residues.

This chain connects TRBV19 to TRBJ1-4; D may be TRBD1 (5 bases). V lost 7 bases to trimming and J lost 5 bases, with 11 bases between them. This CDR3 spans 13 amino acids. Germline CDR1 is LNHDA and CDR2 is SQIVND (reference sequence). In nucleotides, the CDR3 is TGTGCCAGTAAGGCCAGGGAAAATGAAAAACTGTTTTTT. Its protein is CASKARENEKLFF.

The chain has TRBV4-1 and TRBJ2-3; 15 bases are shared with TRBD2. J lost 4 bases, V lost 0 bases, and 8 bases had no gene match. The CDR3 consists of 19 residues. CDR1 and CDR2 from the germline V gene are MGHRA and YSYEKL. This chain's CDR3 is CASSQDPGLAGGGADTQYF. CDR3 DNA: TGCGCCAGCAGCCAAGATCCAGGACTAGCGGGAGGGGGAGCAGATACGCAGTATTTT.

This rearrangement joins TRBV3-1 (or the pseudogene TRBV3-2) to TRBJ2-2, with 8 bases that match TRBD2. Germline values: CDR1 LGHDT, CDR2 YNNKEL (reference sequence). Trimming at V came to 4 bases and at J to 0 bases, leaving 4 bases not matched to a gene. CDR3 length: 16 amino acids. The CDR3 region is CASSPRTSPNTGELFF. CDR3 bases: TGTGCCAGCAGCCCTAGGACTAGCCCGAACACCGGGGAGCTGTTTTTT.

This rearrangement joins TRBV19 to TRBJ1-1; TRBD1 aligns across 8 bases. Germline V gene lookup returns CDR1 LNHDA and CDR2 SQIVND (reference sequence). The CDR3 loop spans 15 amino acids. Losses at the gene ends were 5 bases for V and 2 bases for J; bases not matched to a gene: 7. CDR3 sequence reads: CASSADRGSNTEAFF. The DNA for the CDR3 is TGTGCCAGTAGTGCCGACAGGGGTAGTAACACTGAAGCTTTCTTT.

This chain links TRBV7-7 with TRBJ2-3, with TRBD2 identical over 10 bases. Germline-derived CDR1 and CDR2 are SSHAT and FNYEAQ (reference sequence). Germline trimming cut 5 bases from V and 5 bases from J; bases unmatched to any gene: 7. The CDR3 has 15 residues. CDR3 nucleotides: TGTGCCAGCAGCCCTACTAGCGGGGCGGGAGATACGCAGTATTTT. It codes for CASSPTSGAGDTQYF.

V gene TRBV18 combines with J gene TRBJ1-1, with TRBD1 matching 10 bases. V trimming: 6 bases; J trimming: 2 bases; junction bases outside the gene matches: 12. The germline V gene has CDR1 KGHSH and CDR2 LQKENI. This CDR3 has 17 residues. The CDR3 loop is CASSPRPGQGSNTEAFF. The CDR3 DNA is TGTGCCAGCTCGCCTCGCCCGGGACAGGGGTCCAACACTGAAGCTTTCTTT.

The V call is TRBV4-3, the J call TRBJ2-2; tentatively, D is TRBD1 (7 bases). Trimming removed 2 bases from V and 4 bases from J, with 26 bases in between. This CDR3 region has 20 residues. Germline V gene sequence: CDR1 LGHNA, CDR2 YSLEER. CDR3 nucleotide sequence: TGCGCCAGCAGCCAACAAGTGGGGAGGACAGGAGACTTTACCACCGGGGAGCTGTTTTTT. It yields the protein CASSQQVGRTGDFTTGELFF.

This chain connects TRBV4-3 to TRBJ1-1, with 7 bases fitting TRBD1. CDR1 is LGHNA, CDR2 YSLEER, per germline. This CDR3 is 14 amino acids long. The ends lost 0 bases at V and 7 bases at J; junction bases unmatched: 5. The CDR3 region has the DNA TGCGCCAGCAGCCAAGATCTTCGGACAGGTGAAGCTTTCTTT. Protein product: CASSQDLRTGEAFF.